This T cell receptor (beta chain) is drawn from a study of shared clonotypes between healthy human individuals. With respect to this clone: Antigen specificity is unknown. The sample has other DNA sequences that encode this CDR3 too.

Using immunoSEQ multiplex PCR, the repertoire was profiled, and TCRdb retains in-frame clones only, with some absent. The sample consists of over a million clones, 60% to 80% of them appearing once. Study outcomes and limitations: Generally, naive subsets came out with larger estimated richness than memory subsets. Several donors held about 5% of naive CD4 clonotypes in common. Sampling used blood alone; tissue repertoires probably differ.

Germline-derived CDR1 and CDR2 are KGHSH and LQKENI. The V gene end was trimmed by 3 bases and the J gene end by 3 bases; junction bases not matched to a gene: 3. This CDR3 region has 14 residues. Sequencing used memory CD4+ T cells sorted from blood. Subset given: CD45RA-negative fraction. The chain has TRBV18 and TRBJ2-7, with 9 bases that match TRBD1. The receptor comes from a man aged 18 to 35 in good health. DNA for the CDR3: TGTGCCAGCTCACCTGGGACAGGGCTCTACGAGCAGTACTTC. Amino acid sequence: CASSPGTGLYEQYF.